The next 8 T cell receptor beta chains were all read from a single sample in a study of cytomegalovirus exposure and HLA in healthy donors. The study ran its PCR with 60 Vbeta and 13 Jbeta primers. Sequencing was performed with immunoSEQ multiplex PCR; in TCRdb, only in-frame clones are kept and a portion is missing. This table has 120,000 or so clones, roughly 80% appearing once. Sequenced sample: PBMCs. Receptors were obtained from a man aged 55-75 years in good health and CMV-seropositive.

The rearrangement joins TRBV7-2 to TRBJ1-2; tentatively, D is TRBD1 (5 bases). V lost 3 bases and J 1 base, leaving 9 bases between the germline ends. The germline V gene has CDR1 SGHTA and CDR2 FQGNSA. CDR3 length: 14 amino acids. The CDR3, as DNA: TGTGCCAGCAGCTTGGGGCGGGGTAACTATGGCTACACCTTC. This gives the protein CASSLGRGNYGYTF.

The chain has TRBV2 and TRBJ1-5, with TRBD1 matching over 7 bases. CDR1 is SNHLY, CDR2 FYNNEI, per germline. Trimming cost V 6 bases and J 6 bases; bases outside gene matches: 8. The CDR3 runs 14 residues. Written as DNA, the CDR3 is TGTGCCAGCAGGGCCCGACAGGGTGCTCAGCCCCAGCATTTT. The encoded protein is CASRARQGAQPQHF.

The table lists this clone with a few counts. The J gene is TRBJ1-3, the V gene TRBV30; the D is unclear. The CDR3 consists of 12 residues. Germline V gene data show CDR1 as GTSNPN and CDR2 as SVGIG (reference sequence). Trimming left V 6 bases short and J 4 bases short, with 10 bases between. The CDR3 is CACLNSGNTIYF. The CDR3 coding sequence is TGTGCCTGCCTGAACTCGGGAAACACCATATATTTT.

Turning to this clone: The junction departs from the called germline gene at one end, perhaps through a read error. The chain uses TRBV7-9 and TRBJ1-2; TRBD1 matches at 8 bases. Germline loops: CDR1 SEHNR, CDR2 FQNEAQ (reference sequence). This CDR3 region has 16 residues. The CDR3 nucleotides are TGTTCCAGCAGCCCCGGACAGGGAGGATCCGAATATGGCTACACCTTC. This gives the protein CSSSPGQGGSEYGYTF.

The chain couples TRBV7-2 to TRBJ1-6; D may be TRBD1 (6 bases). From germline, CDR1 is SGHTA and CDR2 FQGNSA. The CDR3 totals 15 residues. Trimming cost V 3 bases and J 7 bases, with 13 bases left between them. The CDR3 nucleotides read TGTGCCAGCAGCTTTCTGACAGGCCCCAATTCACCCCTCCACTTT. Amino acids: CASSFLTGPNSPLHF.

This chain links TRBV5-6 with TRBJ1-2; weak D call: TRBD1 (6 bases). CDR3 length: 13 amino acids. Germline lookup yields CDR1 SGHDT and CDR2 YYEEEE. Trimming shortened V by 4 bases and J by 6 bases, and 13 bases separated the two germline ends. The CDR3 DNA sequence: TGTGCCAGCAGCCGTACAGGGTTAAATGGCTACACCTTC. It is translated as CASSRTGLNGYTF.

The chain joins TRBV9 to TRBJ2-5; TRBD1 matches 9 bases. CDR1 is SGDLS and CDR2 is YYNGEE in the germline V gene. The ends lost 3 bases at V and 6 bases at J; junction bases unmatched: 9. The CDR3 runs to 15 residues. The CDR3 reads CASSEDGTGRKTQYF. DNA of the CDR3: TGTGCCAGCAGCGAAGACGGGACAGGGAGGAAGACCCAGTACTTC. The full variable domain, with the rest looked up from reference TRBV9 and TRBJ2-5, is DSGVTQTPKHLITATGQRVTLRCSPRSGDLSVYWYQQSLDQGLQFLIQYYNGEERAKGNILERFSAQQFPDLHSELNLSSLELGDSALYFCASSEDGTGRKTQYFGPGTRLLVL.

CDR3 nucleotides: TGTGCCAGCCACAGACTAGCGGGGAGTCGAGAGACCCAGTACTTC. The encoded protein is CASHRLAGSRETQYF. V is TRBV27 and J is TRBJ2-5; TRBD2 aligns across 11 bases. Germline V gene lookup returns CDR1 MNHEY and CDR2 SMNVEV (reference sequence). This CDR3 is 15 amino acids long. V dropped 8 bases and J dropped 4; count of bases not matched to a gene: 9.